The entry below describes one T cell receptor (beta chain). CDR1 MNHNS and CDR2 SASEGT come from the germline V gene. This CDR3 has 15 amino acids. The trim removed 6 bases at V and 2 bases at J, leaving 9 bases unmatched. This record belongs to a study of T cell changes during pregnancy in multiple sclerosis. Sequenced by immunoSEQ multiplex PCR; TCRdb stores in-frame clones only, minus some. The sample holds over 50,000 clones, roughly 87% seen once. This sequence joins TRBV6-1 and TRBJ2-5; 7 positions match TRBD1. The TCR originated in a female donor with multiple sclerosis, enrolled in a pregnancy study. The sample consisted of peripheral blood, taken in the first trimester of pregnancy. The CDR3 protein is CASRKTGSPQETQYF. The CDR3 DNA is TGTGCCAGCAGGAAGACAGGGAGTCCTCAAGAGACCCAGTACTTC.